This T cell receptor beta chain was profiled in a study of molecular identifiers for immune sequencing clone quantification. TCRdb used MiXCR to reprocess the PCR reads, holding one entry per CDR3 protein. The sample gives 88,000 or so distinct CDR3 sequences, roughly 21% of which show up once; around 1% is in the top ten. Using a CD8+CD4-CCR7+CD45RA+ phenotype, naive CD8 T cells were sorted. Sequencing used naive CD8+ T cells from blood, with Jurkat cell RNA spiked in. Subset meaning: FACS-sorted CD8+CD4-CCR7+CD45RA+ naive T cells. This TCR came from a human donor in good health. Some libraries in this study had Jurkat cell RNA spiked in.

The CDR3 bases are TGCAGCGTTGCTGATAAGGGACAACAGTACGTC. This encodes CSVADKGQQYV. The rearrangement links TRBV29-1 to TRBJ2-7; D is perhaps TRBD1 (6 bases). Per germline, CDR1 SQVTM and CDR2 ANQGSEA. The CDR3 totals 11 residues. Trimming took 4 bases from V and 10 from J, leaving 14 bases between them.